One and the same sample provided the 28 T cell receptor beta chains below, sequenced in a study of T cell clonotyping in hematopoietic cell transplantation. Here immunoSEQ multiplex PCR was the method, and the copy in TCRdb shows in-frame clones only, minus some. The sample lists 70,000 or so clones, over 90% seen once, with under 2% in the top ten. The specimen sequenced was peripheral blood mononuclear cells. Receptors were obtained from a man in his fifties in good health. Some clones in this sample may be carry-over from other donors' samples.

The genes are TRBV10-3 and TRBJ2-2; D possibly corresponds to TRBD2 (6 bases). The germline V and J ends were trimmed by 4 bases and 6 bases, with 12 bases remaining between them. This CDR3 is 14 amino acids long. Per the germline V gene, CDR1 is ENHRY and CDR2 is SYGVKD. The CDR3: CAISAAGSPGELFF. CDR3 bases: TGTGCCATCAGTGCGGCGGGGAGTCCCGGGGAGCTGTTTTTT.

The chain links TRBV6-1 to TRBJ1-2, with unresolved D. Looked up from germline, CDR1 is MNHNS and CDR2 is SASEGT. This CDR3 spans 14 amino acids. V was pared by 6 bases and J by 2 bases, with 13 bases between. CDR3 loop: CASRLTSPNYGYTF. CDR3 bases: TGTGCCAGCAGGCTGACATCACCGAACTATGGCTACACCTTC.

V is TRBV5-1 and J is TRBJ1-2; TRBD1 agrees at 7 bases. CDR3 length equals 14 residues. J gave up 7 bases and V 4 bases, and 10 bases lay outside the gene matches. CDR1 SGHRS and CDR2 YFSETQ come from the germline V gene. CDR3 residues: CASSVGTEETGYTF. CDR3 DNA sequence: TGCGCCAGCAGCGTCGGGACAGAGGAAACTGGCTACACCTTC.

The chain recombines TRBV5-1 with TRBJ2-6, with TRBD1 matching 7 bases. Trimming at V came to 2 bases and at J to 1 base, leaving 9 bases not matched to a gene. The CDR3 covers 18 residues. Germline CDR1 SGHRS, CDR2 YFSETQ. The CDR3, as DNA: TGCGCCAGCAGCTTACAGGGGTCTGGCTCGTCTGGGGCCAACGTCCTGACTTTC. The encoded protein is CASSLQGSGSSGANVLTF.

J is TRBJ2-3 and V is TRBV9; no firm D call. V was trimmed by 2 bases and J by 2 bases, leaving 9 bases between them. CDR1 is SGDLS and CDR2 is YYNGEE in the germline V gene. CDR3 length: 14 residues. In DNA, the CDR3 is TGTGCCAGCAGCGTTCAGAGTCTCACAGATACGCAGTATTTT. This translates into CASSVQSLTDTQYF. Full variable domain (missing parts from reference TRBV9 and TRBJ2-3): DSGVTQTPKHLITATGQRVTLRCSPRSGDLSVYWYQQSLDQGLQFLIQYYNGEERAKGNILERFSAQQFPDLHSELNLSSLELGDSALYFCASSVQSLTDTQYFGPGTRLTVL.

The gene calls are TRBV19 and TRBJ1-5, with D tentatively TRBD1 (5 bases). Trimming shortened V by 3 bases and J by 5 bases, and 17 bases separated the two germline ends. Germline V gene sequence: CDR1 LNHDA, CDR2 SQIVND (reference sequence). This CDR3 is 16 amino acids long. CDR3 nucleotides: TGTGCCAGTAGTATTGTTTCAGGGCGGCAGGATCAGCCCCAGCATTTT. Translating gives CASSIVSGRQDQPQHF.

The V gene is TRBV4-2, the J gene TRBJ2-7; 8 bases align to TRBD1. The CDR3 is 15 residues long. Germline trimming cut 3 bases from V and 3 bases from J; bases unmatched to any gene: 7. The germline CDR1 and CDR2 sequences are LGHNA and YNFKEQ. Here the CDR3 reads CASSQITGQGYEQYF. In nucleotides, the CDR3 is TGTGCCAGCAGCCAGATAACCGGACAGGGCTACGAGCAGTACTTC.

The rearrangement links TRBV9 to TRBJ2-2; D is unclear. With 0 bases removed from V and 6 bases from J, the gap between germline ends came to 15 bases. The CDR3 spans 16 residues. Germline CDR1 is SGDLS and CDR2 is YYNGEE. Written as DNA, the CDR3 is TGTGCCAGCAGCGTAGGAGGTGCGCGAGGCGCCGGGGAGCTGTTTTTT. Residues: CASSVGGARGAGELFF.

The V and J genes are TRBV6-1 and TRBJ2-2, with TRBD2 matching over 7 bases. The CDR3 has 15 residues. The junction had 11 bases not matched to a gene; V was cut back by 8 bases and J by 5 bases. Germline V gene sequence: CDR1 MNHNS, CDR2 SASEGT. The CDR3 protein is CASGREQVVTGELFF. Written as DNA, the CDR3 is TGTGCCAGCGGGAGGGAACAGGTGGTAACCGGGGAGCTGTTTTTT.

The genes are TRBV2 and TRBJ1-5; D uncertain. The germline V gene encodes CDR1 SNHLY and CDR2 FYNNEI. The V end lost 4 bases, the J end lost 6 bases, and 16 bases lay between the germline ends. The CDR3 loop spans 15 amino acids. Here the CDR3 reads CASSGVSLVGQPQHF. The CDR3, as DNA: TGTGCCAGCAGTGGGGTTTCTTTAGTGGGTCAGCCCCAGCATTTT.

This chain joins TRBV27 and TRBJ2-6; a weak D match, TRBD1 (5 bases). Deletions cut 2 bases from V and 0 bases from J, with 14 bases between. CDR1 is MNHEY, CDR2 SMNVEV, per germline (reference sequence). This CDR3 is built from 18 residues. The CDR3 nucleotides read TGTGCCAGCAGTTTAGGGCAGGGCCAAGACTCTGGGGCCAACGTCCTGACTTTC. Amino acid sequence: CASSLGQGQDSGANVLTF.

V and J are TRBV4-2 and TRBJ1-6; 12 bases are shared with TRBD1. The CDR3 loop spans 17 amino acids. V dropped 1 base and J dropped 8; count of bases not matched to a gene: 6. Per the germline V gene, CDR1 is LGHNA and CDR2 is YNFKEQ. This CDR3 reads CASSQARGTGGDSPLHF. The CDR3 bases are TGTGCCAGCAGCCAAGCTAGAGGGACAGGGGGCGATTCACCCCTCCACTTT.

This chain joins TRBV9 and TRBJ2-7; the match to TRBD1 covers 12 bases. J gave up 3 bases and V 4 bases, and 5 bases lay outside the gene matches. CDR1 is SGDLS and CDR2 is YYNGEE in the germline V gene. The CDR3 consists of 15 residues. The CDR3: CASSWGDRGLYEQYF. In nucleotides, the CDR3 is TGTGCCAGCAGCTGGGGGGACAGGGGGCTCTACGAGCAGTACTTC.

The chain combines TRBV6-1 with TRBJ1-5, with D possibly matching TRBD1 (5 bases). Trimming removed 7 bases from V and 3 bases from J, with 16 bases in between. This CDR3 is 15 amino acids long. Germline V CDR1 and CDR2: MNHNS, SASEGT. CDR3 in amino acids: CASITTQGYNQPQHF. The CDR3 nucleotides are TGTGCCAGCATCACGACCCAGGGTTACAATCAGCCCCAGCATTTT.

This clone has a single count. The CDR3 nucleotides are TGTGCCAGCAGCTTAGAGTCGTTCTCCCAGTACTTC. Amino acid sequence: CASSLESFSQYF. The rearrangement uses TRBV7-2 and TRBJ2-5; D is unclear. The CDR3 is 12 amino acids. The V gene's germline CDR1 is SGHTA and CDR2 FQGNSA. The ends were cut back, 1 base at V and 9 bases at J, with 9 bases in the middle.

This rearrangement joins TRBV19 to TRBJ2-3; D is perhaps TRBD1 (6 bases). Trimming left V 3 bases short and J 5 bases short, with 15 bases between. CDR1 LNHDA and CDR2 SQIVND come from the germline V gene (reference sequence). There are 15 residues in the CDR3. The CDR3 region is CASSIRAGAEDTQYF. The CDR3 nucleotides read TGTGCCAGTAGTATTCGGGCAGGGGCGGAAGATACGCAGTATTTT.

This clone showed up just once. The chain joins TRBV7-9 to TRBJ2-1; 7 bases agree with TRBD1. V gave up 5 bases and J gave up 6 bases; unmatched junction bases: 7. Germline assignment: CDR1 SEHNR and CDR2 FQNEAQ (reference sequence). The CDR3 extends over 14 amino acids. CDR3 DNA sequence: TGTGCCAGCAGCCTGGGACAGCCCCCCAATGAGCAGTTCTTC. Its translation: CASSLGQPPNEQFF.

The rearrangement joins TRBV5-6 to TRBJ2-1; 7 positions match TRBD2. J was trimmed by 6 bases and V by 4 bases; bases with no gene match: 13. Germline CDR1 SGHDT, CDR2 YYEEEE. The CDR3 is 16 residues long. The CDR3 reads CASSLAGGLSPNEQFF. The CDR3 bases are TGTGCCAGCAGCCTGGCCGGGGGGTTAAGCCCCAATGAGCAGTTCTTC.

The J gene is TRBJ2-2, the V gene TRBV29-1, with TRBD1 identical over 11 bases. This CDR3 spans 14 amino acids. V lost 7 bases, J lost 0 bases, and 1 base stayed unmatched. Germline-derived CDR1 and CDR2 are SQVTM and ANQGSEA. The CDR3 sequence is CSGGQGANTGELFF. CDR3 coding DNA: TGCAGCGGGGGACAGGGGGCGAACACCGGGGAGCTGTTTTTT.

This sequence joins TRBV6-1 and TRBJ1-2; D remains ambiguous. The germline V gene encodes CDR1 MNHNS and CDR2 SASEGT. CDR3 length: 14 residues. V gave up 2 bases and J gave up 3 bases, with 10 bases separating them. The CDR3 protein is CASSETDIYYGYTF. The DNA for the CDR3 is TGTGCCAGCAGTGAAACCGACATCTACTATGGCTACACCTTC.

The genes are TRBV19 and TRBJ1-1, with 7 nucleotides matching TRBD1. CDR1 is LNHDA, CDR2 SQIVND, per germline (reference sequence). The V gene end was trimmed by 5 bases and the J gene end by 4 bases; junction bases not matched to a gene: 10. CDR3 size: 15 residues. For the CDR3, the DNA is TGTGCCAGTAGTGGCTCTCGGCAGGGGGGCACTGAAGCTTTCTTT. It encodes CASSGSRQGGTEAFF.

CDR3 loop: CASMGVGNTIYF. CDR3 sequence (DNA): TGTGCCAGCATGGGGGTTGGAAACACCATATATTTT. This rearrangement joins TRBV2 to TRBJ1-3, with a possible D match to TRBD1 (5 bases). Germline V gives CDR1 SNHLY, CDR2 FYNNEI. V was cut by 7 bases and J by 3 bases, with 7 bases left in between. The CDR3 is 12 amino acids. The full variable domain, with the rest looked up from reference TRBV2 and TRBJ1-3, is EPEVTQTPSHQVTQMGQEVILRCVPISNHLYFYWYRQILGQKVEFLVSFYNNEISEKSEIFDDQFSVERPDGSNFTLKIRSTKLEDSAMYFCASMGVGNTIYFGEGSWLTVV.

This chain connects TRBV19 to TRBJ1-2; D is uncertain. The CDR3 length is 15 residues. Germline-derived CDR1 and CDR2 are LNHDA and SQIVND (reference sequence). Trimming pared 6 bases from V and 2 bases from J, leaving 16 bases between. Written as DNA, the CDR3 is TGTGCCAGTAGCCTCTCCGGATCGAAGAACTATGGCTACACCTTC. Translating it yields CASSLSGSKNYGYTF. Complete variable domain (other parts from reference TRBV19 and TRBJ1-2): DGGITQSPKYLFRKEGQNVTLSCEQNLNHDAMYWYRQDPGQGLRLIYYSQIVNDFQKGDIAEGYSVSREKKESFPLTVTSAQKNPTAFYLCASSLSGSKNYGYTFGSGTRLTVV.

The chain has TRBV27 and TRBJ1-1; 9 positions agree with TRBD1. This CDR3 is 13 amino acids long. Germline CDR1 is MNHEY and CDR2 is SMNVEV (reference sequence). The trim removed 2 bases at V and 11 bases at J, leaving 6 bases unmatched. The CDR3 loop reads CASSLRLGQGAFF. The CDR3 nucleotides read TGTGCCAGCAGTTTAAGGCTCGGACAGGGGGCTTTCTTT.

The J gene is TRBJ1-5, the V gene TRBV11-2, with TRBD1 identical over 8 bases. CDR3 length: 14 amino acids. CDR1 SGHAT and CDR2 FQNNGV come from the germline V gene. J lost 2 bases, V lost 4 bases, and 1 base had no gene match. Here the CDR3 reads CASSSGQGNQPQHF. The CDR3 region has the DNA TGTGCCAGCAGCTCGGGACAGGGCAATCAGCCCCAGCATTTT.

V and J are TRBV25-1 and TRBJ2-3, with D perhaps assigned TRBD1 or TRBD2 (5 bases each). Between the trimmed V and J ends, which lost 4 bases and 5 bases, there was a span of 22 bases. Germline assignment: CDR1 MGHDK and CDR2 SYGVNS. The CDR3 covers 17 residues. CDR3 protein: CASSGPLGESGLDTQYF. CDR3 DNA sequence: TGTGCCAGCAGTGGCCCCTTGGGGGAGTCCGGATTAGATACGCAGTATTTT.

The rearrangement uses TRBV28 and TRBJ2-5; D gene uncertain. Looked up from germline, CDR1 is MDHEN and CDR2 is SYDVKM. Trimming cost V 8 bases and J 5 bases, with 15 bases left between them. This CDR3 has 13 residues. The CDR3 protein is CASSTDPWETQYF. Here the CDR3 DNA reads TGTGCCAGCTCGACTGATCCCTGGGAGACCCAGTACTTC.

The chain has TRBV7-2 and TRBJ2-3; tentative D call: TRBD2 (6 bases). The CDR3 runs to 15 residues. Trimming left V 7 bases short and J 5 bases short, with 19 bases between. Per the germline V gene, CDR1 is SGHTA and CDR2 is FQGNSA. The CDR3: CASTPRRGMGDTQYF. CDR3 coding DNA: TGTGCCAGCACCCCTCGCCGGGGGATGGGAGATACGCAGTATTTT.